This TCR beta chain was documented in a study of blood T cell repertoires in COVID-19. Study summary: COVID-19 samples collected from the United States, Italy and Spain covered acute and convalescent phases.

The CDR3 is made up of 16 amino acids. V lost 2 bases and J 2 bases, leaving 15 bases between the germline ends. Germline V gene lookup returns CDR1 LNHDA and CDR2 SQIVND (reference sequence). In the source study's methods: Counts of nucleated cells, estimated from reference gene primer amplification, were obtained. Repertoires were generated with immunoSEQ multiplex PCR, while TCRdb's copy carries only in-frame clones and drops some. V, J and clone size are taken as reported in that table, and D and trimming were inferred from the DNA itself. Of hundreds of thousands of clones listed, around 87% were seen once; the top ten hold less than 3.5%.

This chain uses TRBV19 with TRBJ2-5; weak D call: TRBD2 (6 bases). The sequenced sample was peripheral blood. The sequence was obtained from a human donor in a cohort sampled during active COVID-19. The CDR3 loop reads CASSIIGGEMQETQYF. CDR3 sequence (DNA): TGTGCCAGTAGTATAATAGGCGGGGAGATGCAAGAGACCCAGTACTTC.